This T cell receptor beta chain was recorded in a study of beta chain features in type 1 diabetes. The authors reverse transcribed all of the isolated RNA, so sequencing captured expressed TCRB transcripts. The repertoire was sequenced with immunoSEQ multiplex PCR; TCRdb's copy has only in-frame clones and lacks some. Of about half a million clones listed, roughly 10% were seen once; the top ten hold approximately 0.05%. This sequence was found in a woman between 18 and 29 years old in good health. Sequencing was performed on naive CD4+ T cells from blood.

CDR3 residues: CAWNGRTTDTQYF. In nucleotides, the CDR3 is TGTGCCTGGAACGGCAGGACCACAGATACGCAGTATTTT. The V gene is TRBV30, the J gene TRBJ2-3; D is unresolved. CDR1 and CDR2 (germline): GTSNPN, SVGIG (reference sequence). V gave up 4 bases and J gave up 2 bases, with 10 bases separating them. The CDR3 is 13 residues long.